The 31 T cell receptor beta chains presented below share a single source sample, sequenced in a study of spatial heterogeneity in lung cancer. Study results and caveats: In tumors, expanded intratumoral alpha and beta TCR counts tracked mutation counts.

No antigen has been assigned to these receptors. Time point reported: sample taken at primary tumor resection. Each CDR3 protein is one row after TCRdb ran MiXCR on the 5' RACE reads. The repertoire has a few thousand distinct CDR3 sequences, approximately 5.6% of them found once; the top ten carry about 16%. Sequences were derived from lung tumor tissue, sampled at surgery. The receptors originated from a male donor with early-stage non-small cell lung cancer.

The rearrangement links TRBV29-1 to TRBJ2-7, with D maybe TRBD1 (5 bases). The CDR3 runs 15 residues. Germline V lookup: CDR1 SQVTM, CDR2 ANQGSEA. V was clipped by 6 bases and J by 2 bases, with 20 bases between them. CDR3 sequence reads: CSVAKGKTGAYEQYF. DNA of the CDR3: TGCAGCGTCGCCAAGGGGAAAACGGGCGCCTACGAGCAGTACTTC.

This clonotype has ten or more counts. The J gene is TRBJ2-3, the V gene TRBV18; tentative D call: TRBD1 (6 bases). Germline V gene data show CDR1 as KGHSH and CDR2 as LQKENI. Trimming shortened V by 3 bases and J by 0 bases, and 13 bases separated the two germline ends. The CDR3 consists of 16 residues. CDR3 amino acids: CASSPNAGDSTDTQYF. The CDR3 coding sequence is TGTGCCAGCTCACCCAACGCAGGGGACAGCACAGATACGCAGTATTTT.

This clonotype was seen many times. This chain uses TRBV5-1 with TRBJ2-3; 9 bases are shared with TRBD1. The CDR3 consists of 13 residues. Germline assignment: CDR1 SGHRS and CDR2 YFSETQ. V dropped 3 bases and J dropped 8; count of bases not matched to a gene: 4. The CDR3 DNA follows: TGCGCCAGCAGCTCCGGGACAGGGAGTACGCAGTATTTT. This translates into CASSSGTGSTQYF.

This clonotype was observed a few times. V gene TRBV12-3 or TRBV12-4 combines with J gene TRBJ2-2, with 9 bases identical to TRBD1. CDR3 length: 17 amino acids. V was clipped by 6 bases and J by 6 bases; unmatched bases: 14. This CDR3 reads CASRPPGTGNGAGELFF. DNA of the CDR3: TGTGCCAGCAGGCCGCCCGGGACAGGGAACGGAGCCGGGGAGCTGTTTTTT.

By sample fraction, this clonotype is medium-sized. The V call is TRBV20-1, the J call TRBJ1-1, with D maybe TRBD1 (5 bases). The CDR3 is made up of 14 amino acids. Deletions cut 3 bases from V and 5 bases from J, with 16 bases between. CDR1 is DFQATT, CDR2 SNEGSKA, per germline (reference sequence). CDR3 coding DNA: TGCAGTGCTAGGAATGGGGGACGGAGGACTGAAGCTTTCTTT. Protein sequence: CSARNGGRRTEAFF.

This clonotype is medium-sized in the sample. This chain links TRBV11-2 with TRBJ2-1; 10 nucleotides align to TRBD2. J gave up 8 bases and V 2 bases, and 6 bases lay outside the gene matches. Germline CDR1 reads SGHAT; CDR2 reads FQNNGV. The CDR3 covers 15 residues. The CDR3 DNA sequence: TGTGCCAGCAGCTTAACTGAGCGGGGGGGCCATGAGCAGTTCTTC. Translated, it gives CASSLTERGGHEQFF.

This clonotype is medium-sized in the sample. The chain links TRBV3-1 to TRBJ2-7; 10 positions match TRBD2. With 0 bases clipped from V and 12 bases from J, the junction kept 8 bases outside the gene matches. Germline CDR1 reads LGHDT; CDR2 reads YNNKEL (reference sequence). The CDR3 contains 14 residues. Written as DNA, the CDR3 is TGTGCCAGCAGCCAAGATCGAGGGACTAGCGAGTGGTACTTC. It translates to CASSQDRGTSEWYF.

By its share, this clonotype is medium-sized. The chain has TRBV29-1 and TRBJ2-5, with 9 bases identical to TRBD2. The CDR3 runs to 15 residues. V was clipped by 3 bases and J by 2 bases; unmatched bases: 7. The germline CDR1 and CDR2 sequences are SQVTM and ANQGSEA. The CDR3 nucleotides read TGCAGCGTTGAGAATAGCGGGGGCTATCAAGAGACCCAGTACTTC. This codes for CSVENSGGYQETQYF.

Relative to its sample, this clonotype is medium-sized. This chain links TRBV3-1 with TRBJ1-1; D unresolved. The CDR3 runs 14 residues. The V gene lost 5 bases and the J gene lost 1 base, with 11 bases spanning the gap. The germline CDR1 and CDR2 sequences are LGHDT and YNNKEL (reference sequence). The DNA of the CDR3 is TGTGCCAGCAGCTACCCAGGAGGGAACACTGAAGCTTTCTTT. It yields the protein CASSYPGGNTEAFF.

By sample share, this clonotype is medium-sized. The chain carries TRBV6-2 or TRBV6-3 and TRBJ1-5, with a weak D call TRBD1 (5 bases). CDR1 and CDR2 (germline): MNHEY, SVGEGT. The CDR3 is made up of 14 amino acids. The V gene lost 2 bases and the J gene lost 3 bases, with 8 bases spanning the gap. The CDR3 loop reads CASSYGGINQPQHF. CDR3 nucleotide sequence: TGTGCCAGCAGTTACGGGGGGATCAATCAGCCCCAGCATTTT.

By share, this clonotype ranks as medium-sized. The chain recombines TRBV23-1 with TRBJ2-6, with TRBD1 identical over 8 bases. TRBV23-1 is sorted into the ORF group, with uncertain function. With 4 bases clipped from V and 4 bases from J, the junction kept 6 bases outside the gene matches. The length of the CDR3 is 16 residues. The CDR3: CASSPNRGAGANVLTF. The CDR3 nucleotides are TGCGCCAGCAGTCCGAACAGGGGGGCAGGGGCCAACGTCCTGACTTTC.

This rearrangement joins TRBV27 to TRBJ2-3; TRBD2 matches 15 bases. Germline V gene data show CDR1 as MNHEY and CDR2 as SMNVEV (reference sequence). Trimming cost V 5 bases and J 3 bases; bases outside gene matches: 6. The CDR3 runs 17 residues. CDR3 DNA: TGTGCCAGCAGTACCGGACTAGCGGGAGGGCCAACAGATACGCAGTATTTT. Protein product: CASSTGLAGGPTDTQYF.

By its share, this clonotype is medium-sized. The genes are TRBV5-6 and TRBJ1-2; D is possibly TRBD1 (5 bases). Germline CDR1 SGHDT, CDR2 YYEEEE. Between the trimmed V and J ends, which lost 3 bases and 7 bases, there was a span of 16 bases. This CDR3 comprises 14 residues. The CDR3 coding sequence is TGTGCCAGCAGCTGGAGGCAGGGACTCTCTGGCTACACCTTC. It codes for CASSWRQGLSGYTF.

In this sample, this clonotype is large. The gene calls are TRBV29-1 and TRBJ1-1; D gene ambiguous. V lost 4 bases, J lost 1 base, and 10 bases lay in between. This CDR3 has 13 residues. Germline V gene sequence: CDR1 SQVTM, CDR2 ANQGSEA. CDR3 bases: TGCAGCGTTGGGTTTTCTACGAACACTGAAGCTTTCTTT. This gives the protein CSVGFSTNTEAFF.

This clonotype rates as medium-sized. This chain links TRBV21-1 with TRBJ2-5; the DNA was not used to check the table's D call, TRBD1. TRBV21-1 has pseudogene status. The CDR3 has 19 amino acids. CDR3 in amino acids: CASSKVWQGLRPSGGTQYF. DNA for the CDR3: TGTGCCAGCAGCAAAGTATGGCAGGGGCTACGACCCTCGGGGGGGACCCAGTACTTC.

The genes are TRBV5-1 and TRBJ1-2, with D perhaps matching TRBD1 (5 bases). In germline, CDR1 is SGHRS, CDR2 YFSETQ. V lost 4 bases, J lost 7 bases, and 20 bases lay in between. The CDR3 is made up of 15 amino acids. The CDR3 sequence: CASSPATSSGSGYTF. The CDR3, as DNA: TGCGCCAGCAGCCCCGCCACATCTTCAGGGAGTGGCTACACCTTC.

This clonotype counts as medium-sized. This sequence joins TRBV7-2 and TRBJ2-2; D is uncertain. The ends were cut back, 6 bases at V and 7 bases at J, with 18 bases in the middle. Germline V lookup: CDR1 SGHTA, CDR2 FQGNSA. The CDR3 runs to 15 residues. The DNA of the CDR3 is TGTGCCAGCAGTCTGGACCACGGCGTTCGCGGGGAGCTGTTTTTT. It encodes CASSLDHGVRGELFF. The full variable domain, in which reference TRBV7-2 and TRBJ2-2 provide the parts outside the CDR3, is GAGVSQSPSNKVTEKGKDVELRCDPISGHTALYWYRQSLGQGLEFLIYFQGNSAPDKSGLPSDRFSAERTGGSVSTLTIQRTQQEDSAVYLCASSLDHGVRGELFFGEGSRLTVL.

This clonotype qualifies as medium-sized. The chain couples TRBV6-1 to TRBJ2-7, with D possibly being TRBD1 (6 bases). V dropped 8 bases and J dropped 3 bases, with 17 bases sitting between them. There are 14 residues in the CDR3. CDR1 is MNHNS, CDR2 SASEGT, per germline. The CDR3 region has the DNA TGTGCCAGCCGCCGCACCCAACAGGGCTACGAGCAGTACTTC. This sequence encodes CASRRTQQGYEQYF.

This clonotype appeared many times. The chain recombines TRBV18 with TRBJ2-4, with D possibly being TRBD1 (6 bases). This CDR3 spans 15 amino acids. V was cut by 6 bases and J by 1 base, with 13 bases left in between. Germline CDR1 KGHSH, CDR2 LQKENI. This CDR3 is CASSLGHQAKNIQYF. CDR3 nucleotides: TGTGCCAGCTCCCTGGGACACCAGGCCAAAAACATTCAGTACTTC.

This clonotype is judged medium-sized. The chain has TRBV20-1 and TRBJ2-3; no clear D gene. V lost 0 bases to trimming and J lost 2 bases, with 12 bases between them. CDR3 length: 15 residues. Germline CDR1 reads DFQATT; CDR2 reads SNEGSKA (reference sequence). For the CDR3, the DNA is TGCAGTGCTAGAGACCTTGACGGAACCACAGATACGCAGTATTTT. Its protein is CSARDLDGTTDTQYF.

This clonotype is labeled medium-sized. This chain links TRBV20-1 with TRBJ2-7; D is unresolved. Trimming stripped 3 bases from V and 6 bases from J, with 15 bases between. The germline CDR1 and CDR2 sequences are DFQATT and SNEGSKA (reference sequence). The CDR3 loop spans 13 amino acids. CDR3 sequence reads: CSASFARRGEQYF. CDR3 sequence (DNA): TGCAGTGCTAGTTTCGCTAGAAGAGGCGAGCAGTACTTC.

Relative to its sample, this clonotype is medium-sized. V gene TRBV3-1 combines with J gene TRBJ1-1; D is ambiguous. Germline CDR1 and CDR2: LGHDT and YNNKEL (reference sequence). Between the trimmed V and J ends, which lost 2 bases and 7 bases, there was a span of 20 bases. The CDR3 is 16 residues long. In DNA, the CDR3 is TGTGCCAGCAGCCAATATCGTTTGGGCCGAACGAGTGAAGCTTTCTTT. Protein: CASSQYRLGRTSEAFF.

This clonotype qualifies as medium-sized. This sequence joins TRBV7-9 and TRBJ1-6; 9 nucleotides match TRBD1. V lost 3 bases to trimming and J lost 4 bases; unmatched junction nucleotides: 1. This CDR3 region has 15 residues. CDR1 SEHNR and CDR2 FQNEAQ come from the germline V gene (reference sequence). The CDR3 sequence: CASSFDRGYNSPLHF. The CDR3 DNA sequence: TGTGCCAGCAGCTTCGACAGGGGGTATAATTCACCCCTCCACTTT.

CDR3 nucleotides: TGTGCCAGCCGCCGCGAAAGCACGCAGTATTTT. This sequence encodes CASRRESTQYF. This chain uses TRBV12-3 or TRBV12-4 with TRBJ2-3, with D unclear. The length of the CDR3 is 11 residues. V lost 8 bases and J lost 9, with 12 bases in between.

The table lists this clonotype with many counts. In DNA, the CDR3 is TGCGCCAGCAGGCCGACTAGCGGTTCTCAAGAGACCCAGTACTTC. Protein product: CASRPTSGSQETQYF. The chain combines TRBV5-1 with TRBJ2-5; the match to TRBD2 covers 9 bases. This CDR3 comprises 15 residues. Germline V CDR1 and CDR2: SGHRS, YFSETQ. Trimming removed 5 bases from V and 2 bases from J; junction bases left unmatched: 7.

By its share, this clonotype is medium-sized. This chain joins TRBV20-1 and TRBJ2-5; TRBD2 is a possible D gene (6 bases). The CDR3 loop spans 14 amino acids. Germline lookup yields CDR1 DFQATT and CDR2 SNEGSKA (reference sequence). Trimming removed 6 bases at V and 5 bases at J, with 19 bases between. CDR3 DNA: TGCAGTGCGAGAAAGGGCGGGGCGGAGGAGACCCAGTACTTC. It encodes CSARKGGAEETQYF.

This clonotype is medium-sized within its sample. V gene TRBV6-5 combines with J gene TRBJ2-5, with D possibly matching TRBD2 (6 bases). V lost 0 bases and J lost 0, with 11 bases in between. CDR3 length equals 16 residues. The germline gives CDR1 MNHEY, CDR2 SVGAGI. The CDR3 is CASSYSTRGHQETQYF. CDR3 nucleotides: TGTGCCAGCAGTTACTCGACGCGGGGACACCAAGAGACCCAGTACTTC.

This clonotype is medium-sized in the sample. As DNA, the CDR3 is TGTGCCAGCAGCTTAGTTGTTGGCTCTGGAAACACCATATATTTT. Translating gives CASSLVVGSGNTIYF. V usage is TRBV7-2 and J usage is TRBJ1-3; D is unresolved. Trimming cost V 1 base and J 0 bases, with 7 bases left between them. CDR3 length: 15 amino acids. The V gene's germline CDR1 is SGHTA and CDR2 FQGNSA. Filled out from reference TRBV7-2 and TRBJ1-3, the complete variable domain reads GAGVSQSPSNKVTEKGKDVELRCDPISGHTALYWYRQSLGQGLEFLIYFQGNSAPDKSGLPSDRFSAERTGGSVSTLTIQRTQQEDSAVYLCASSLVVGSGNTIYFGEGSWLTVV.

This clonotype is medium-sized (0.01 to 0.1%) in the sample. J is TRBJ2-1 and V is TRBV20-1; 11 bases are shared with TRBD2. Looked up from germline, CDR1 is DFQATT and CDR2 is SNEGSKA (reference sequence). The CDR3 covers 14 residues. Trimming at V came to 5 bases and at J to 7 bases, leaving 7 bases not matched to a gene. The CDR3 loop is CSALPGLAANEQFF. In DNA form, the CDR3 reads TGCAGTGCTCTACCGGGACTAGCGGCAAATGAGCAGTTCTTC.

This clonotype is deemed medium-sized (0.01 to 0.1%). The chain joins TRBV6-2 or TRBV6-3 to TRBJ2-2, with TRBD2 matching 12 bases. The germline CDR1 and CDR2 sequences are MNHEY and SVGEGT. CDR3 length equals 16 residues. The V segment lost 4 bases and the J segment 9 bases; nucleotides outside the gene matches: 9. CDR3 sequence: CASSFATSGSARELFF. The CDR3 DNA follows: TGTGCCAGCAGTTTCGCGACTAGCGGGAGTGCCAGGGAGCTGTTTTTT.

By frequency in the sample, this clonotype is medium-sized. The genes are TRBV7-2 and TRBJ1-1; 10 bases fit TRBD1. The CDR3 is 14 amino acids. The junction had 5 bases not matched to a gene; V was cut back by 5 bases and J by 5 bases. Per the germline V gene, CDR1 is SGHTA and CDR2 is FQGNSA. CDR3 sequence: CASSPRQGATEAFF. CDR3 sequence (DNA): TGTGCCAGCAGCCCCCGACAGGGGGCAACTGAAGCTTTCTTT.